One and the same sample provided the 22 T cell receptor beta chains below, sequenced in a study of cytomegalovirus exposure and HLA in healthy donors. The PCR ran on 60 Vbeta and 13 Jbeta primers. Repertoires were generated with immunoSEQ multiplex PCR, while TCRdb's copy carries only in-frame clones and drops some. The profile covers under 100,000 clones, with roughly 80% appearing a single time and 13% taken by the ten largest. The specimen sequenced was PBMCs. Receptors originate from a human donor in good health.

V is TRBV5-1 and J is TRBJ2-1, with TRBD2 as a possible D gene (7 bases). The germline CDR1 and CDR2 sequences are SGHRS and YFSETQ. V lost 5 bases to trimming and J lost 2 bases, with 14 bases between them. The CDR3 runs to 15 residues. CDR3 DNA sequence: TGCGCCAGCAGGTTTCGGGGGGCCCCCTACAATGAGCAGTTCTTC. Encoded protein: CASRFRGAPYNEQFF. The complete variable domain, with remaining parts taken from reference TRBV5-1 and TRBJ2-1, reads KAGVTQTPRYLIKTRGQQVTLSCSPISGHRSVSWYQQTPGQGLQFLFEYFSETQRNKGNFPGRFSGRQFSNSRSEMNVSTLELGDSALYLCASRFRGAPYNEQFFGPGTRLTVL.

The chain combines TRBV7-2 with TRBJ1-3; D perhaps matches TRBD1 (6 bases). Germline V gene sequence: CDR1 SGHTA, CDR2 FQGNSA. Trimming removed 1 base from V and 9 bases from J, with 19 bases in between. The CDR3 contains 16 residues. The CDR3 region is CASSLVLGGAEGTIYF. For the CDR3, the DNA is TGTGCCAGCAGCTTAGTGTTGGGGGGGGCGGAAGGCACCATATATTTT.

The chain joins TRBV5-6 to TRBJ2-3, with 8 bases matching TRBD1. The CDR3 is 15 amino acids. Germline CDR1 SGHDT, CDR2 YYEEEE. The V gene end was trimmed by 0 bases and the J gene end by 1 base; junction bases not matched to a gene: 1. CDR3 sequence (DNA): TGTGCCAGCAGCTTGGTGGGACAGGGCACAGATACGCAGTATTTT. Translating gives CASSLVGQGTDTQYF. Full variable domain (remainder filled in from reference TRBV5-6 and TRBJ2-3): DAGVTQSPTHLIKTRGQQVTLRCSPKSGHDTVSWYQQALGQGPQFIFQYYEEEERQRGNFPDRFSGHQFPNYSSELNVNALLLGDSALYLCASSLVGQGTDTQYFGPGTRLTVL.

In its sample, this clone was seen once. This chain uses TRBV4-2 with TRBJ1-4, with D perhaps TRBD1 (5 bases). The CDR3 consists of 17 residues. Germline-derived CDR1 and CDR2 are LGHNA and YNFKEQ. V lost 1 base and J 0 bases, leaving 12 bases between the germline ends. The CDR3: CASSQVGRVATNEKLFF. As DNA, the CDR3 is TGTGCCAGCAGCCAAGTCGGCAGGGTGGCAACTAATGAAAAACTGTTTTTT.

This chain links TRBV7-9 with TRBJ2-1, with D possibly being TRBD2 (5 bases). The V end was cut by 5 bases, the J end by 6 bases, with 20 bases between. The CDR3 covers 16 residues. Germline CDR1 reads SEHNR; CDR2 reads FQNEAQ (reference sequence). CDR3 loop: CASSPRGNSAFNEQFF. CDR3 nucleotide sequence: TGTGCCAGCAGCCCGAGAGGGAACTCAGCCTTCAATGAGCAGTTCTTC.

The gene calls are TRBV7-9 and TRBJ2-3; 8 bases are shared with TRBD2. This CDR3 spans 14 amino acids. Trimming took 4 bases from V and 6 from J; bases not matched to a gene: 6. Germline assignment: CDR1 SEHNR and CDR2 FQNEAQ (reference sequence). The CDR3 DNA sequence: TGTGCCAGCAGCTACCGGGGGGGGCCGGATACGCAGTATTTT. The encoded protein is CASSYRGGPDTQYF.

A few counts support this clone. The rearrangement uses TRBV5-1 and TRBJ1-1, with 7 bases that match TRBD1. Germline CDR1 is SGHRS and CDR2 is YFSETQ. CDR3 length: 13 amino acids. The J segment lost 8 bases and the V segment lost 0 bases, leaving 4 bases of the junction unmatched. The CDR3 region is CASSLGQGGEAFF. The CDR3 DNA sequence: TGCGCCAGCAGCTTGGGACAGGGCGGAGAAGCTTTCTTT.

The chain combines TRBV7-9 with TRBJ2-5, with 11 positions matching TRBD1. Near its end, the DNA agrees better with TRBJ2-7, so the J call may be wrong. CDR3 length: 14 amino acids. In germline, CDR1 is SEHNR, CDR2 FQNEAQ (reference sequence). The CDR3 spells CASSQGQGDHEQYF. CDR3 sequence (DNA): TGTGCCAGCAGCCAGGGACAGGGGGACCACGAGCAGTACTTC.

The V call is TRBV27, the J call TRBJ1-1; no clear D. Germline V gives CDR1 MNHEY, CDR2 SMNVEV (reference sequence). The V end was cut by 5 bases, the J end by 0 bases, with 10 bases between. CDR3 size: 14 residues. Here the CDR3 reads CASSPTEMNTEAFF. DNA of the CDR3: TGTGCCAGCAGTCCTACAGAGATGAACACTGAAGCTTTCTTT.

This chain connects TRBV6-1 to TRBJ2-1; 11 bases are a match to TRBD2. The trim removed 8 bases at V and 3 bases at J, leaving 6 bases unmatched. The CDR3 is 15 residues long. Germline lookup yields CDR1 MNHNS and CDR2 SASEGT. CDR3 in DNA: TGTGCCAGCTTACAGACTAGCGGGGTCTACAATGAGCAGTTCTTC. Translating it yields CASLQTSGVYNEQFF.

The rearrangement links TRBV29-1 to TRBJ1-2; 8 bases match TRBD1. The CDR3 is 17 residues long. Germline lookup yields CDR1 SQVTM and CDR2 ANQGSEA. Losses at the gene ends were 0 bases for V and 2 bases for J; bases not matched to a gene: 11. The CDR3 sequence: CSVEDGQGRLGNYGYTF. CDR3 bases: TGCAGCGTTGAAGATGGACAGGGACGCCTAGGGAACTATGGCTACACCTTC.

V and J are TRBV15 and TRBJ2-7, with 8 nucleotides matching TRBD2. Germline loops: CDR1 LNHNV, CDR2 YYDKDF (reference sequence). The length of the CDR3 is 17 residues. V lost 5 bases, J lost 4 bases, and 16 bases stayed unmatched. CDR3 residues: CATSSQDPERGMYEQYF. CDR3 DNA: TGTGCCACCAGCTCACAAGACCCCGAGCGGGGGATGTACGAGCAGTACTTC.

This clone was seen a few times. The CDR3 region is CASSLETGEAFF. CDR3 DNA: TGTGCCAGCAGCTTAGAAACAGGGGAAGCTTTCTTT. The chain combines TRBV7-9 with TRBJ1-1; possible D gene TRBD1, 6 bases. The V gene lost 1 base and the J gene lost 8 bases, with 8 bases spanning the gap. CDR1 and CDR2 (germline): SEHNR, FQNEAQ (reference sequence). The CDR3 has 12 residues.

Here the CDR3 reads CASSGLAGDPDEYEQYF. CDR3 sequence (DNA): TGTGCCAGCAGTGGGTTAGCGGGGGACCCTGATGAGTACGAGCAGTACTTC. The chain carries TRBV2 and TRBJ2-7; 9 positions match TRBD2. J gave up 4 bases and V 4 bases, and 14 bases lay outside the gene matches. Germline V gene sequence: CDR1 SNHLY, CDR2 FYNNEI. There are 17 residues in the CDR3.

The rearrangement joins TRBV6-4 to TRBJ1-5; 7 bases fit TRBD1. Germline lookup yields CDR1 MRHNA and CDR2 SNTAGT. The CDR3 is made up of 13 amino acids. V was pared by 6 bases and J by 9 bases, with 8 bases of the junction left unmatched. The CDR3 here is CASSEDRDRPQHF. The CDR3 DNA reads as TGTGCCAGCAGCGAAGACAGGGACCGGCCCCAGCATTTT.

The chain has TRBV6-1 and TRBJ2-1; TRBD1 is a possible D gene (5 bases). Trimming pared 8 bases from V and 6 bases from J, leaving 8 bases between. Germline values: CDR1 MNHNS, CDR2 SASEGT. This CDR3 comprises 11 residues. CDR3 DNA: TGTGCCAGCGGGGCTATCAATGAGCAGTTCTTC. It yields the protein CASGAINEQFF.

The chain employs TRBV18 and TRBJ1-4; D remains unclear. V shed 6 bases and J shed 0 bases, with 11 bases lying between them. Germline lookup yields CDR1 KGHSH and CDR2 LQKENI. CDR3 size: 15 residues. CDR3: CASSLNRATNEKLFF. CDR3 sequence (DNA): TGTGCCAGCTCTCTGAACCGGGCAACTAATGAAAAACTGTTTTTT.

Here the CDR3 reads CASSRGSSGNTIYF. In nucleotides, the CDR3 is TGTGCCAGCAGCCGGGGTAGCTCTGGAAACACCATATATTTT. The chain is built from TRBV5-6 and TRBJ1-3; D call uncertain. V lost 4 bases, J lost 0 bases, and 8 bases lay in between. The CDR3 runs 14 residues. Germline values: CDR1 SGHDT, CDR2 YYEEEE.

CDR3 in amino acids: CASSSYQGEQYF. In DNA, the CDR3 is TGTGCCAGCTCATCATATCAGGGCGAGCAGTACTTC. This chain uses TRBV18 with TRBJ2-7; D may be TRBD1 (5 bases). The germline V gene has CDR1 KGHSH and CDR2 LQKENI. V lost 5 bases and J lost 6, with 11 bases in between. The CDR3 runs 12 residues. The full variable domain, completed using reference TRBV18 and TRBJ2-7, is NAGVMQNPRHLVRRRGQEARLRCSPMKGHSHVYWYRQLPEEGLKFMVYLQKENIIDESGMPKERFSAEFPKEGPSILRIQQVVRGDSAAYFCASSSYQGEQYFGPGTRLTVT.

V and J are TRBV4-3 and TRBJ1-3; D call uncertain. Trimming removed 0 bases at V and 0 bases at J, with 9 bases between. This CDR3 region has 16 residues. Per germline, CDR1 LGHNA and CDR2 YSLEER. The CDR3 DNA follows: TGCGCCAGCAGCCAAGACCTTGTATACTCTGGAAACACCATATATTTT. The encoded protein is CASSQDLVYSGNTIYF.

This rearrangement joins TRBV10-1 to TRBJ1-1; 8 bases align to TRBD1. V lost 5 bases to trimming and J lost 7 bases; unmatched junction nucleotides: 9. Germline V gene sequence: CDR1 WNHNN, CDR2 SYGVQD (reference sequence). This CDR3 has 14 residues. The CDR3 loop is CASSRNRGDVEAFF. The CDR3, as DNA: TGCGCCAGCAGTAGAAACAGGGGGGATGTTGAAGCTTTCTTT.

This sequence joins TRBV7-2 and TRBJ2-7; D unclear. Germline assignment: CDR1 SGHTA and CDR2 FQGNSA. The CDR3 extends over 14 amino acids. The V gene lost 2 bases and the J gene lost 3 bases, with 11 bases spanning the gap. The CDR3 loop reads CASSLSPLGYEQYF. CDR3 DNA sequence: TGTGCCAGCAGCTTAAGCCCCCTTGGCTACGAGCAGTACTTC. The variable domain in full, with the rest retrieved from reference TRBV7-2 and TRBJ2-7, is GAGVSQSPSNKVTEKGKDVELRCDPISGHTALYWYRQSLGQGLEFLIYFQGNSAPDKSGLPSDRFSAERTGGSVSTLTIQRTQQEDSAVYLCASSLSPLGYEQYFGPGTRLTVT.